This T cell receptor beta chain is from a study of CD4 T cell repertoires in COVID-19. Trimming pared 0 bases from V and 7 bases from J, leaving 6 bases between. The CDR3 spans 12 residues. In germline, CDR1 is SGHNT, CDR2 YENEEA. Generated by immunoSEQ multiplex PCR, the TCRdb table keeps only in-frame clones and is missing some. The sample lists about 75,000 clones; 80% to 90% were seen once. This clonotype originated in a human donor who had COVID-19. This chain joins TRBV11-3 and TRBJ2-5, with D possibly TRBD1 on 5 matching bases. Sequencing used CD4+ T cells from peripheral blood, obtained after recovery from COVID-19. The CDR3 nucleotides read TGTGCCAGCAGCTTAGATGGGGCGACCCAGTACTTC. It yields the protein CASSLDGATQYF.